This T cell receptor (beta chain) came from a study of blood T cell repertoires in COVID-19. Study information: T cells, B-cell-depleted T cells, or PBMCs provided the cDNA or gDNA that served as material.

The repertoire was sequenced with immunoSEQ multiplex PCR; TCRdb's copy has only in-frame clones and lacks some. In the table there are some 420,000 clones, 85% to 90% of which are singletons. Enrollees, about 18 to 89 years old, lived in 24 US areas. V trimming: 4 bases; J trimming: 2 bases; junction bases outside the gene matches: 3. Germline V gene sequence: CDR1 MGHRA, CDR2 YSYEKL. The CDR3 has 16 amino acids. This clonotype was sampled from a man between 25 and 39 years old who had recovered from COVID-19. The sample was PBMCs or T cells enriched from blood (not recorded which). V and J are TRBV4-1 and TRBJ2-3; TRBD2 matches at 13 bases. The CDR3 nucleotides read TGCGCCAGCAGCCCTGGGACTAGCGGGACCACAGATACGCAGTATTTT. Its protein is CASSPGTSGTTDTQYF.